This TCR beta chain appears in the sequencing data of a study of beta chain features in type 1 diabetes. Study-level background: Across the samples, over 85 million sorted cells were examined in total. Study findings and constraints: People with Type 1 diabetes carried modestly yet significantly shorter TCRB CDR3s in all four CD4+ subsets. More deletions and fewer insertions at VDJ junctions were found in patients with type 1 diabetes.

Staining for CD45RO/CCR7/CD25/CD127/CD95/CD27 allowed sorting of CD4+ naive, central memory, regulatory and stem cell-like memory cells. Once sorted, every population was more than 98% pure. The whole isolated RNA underwent reverse transcription, so sequencing captured expressed TCRB transcripts. Sequenced by immunoSEQ multiplex PCR; TCRdb stores in-frame clones only, minus some. The sample lists roughly 160,000 clones, 7.5% to 9.5% seen once, with over 0.5% in the top ten. This clone has a handful of counts. Antigen: not known. This CDR3 spans 12 amino acids. The germline V gene encodes CDR1 SNHLY and CDR2 FYNNEI. V lost 5 bases and J lost 8; bases outside the gene matches: 3.

The sequence came from a woman aged 18-29 years with type 1 diabetes. Source material: central memory CD4+ T cells from blood. V is TRBV2 and J is TRBJ2-1; TRBD2 aligns across 7 bases. CDR3 sequence reads: CASSPREYEQFF. The CDR3 DNA sequence: TGTGCCAGCAGTCCGCGGGAGTATGAGCAGTTCTTC.